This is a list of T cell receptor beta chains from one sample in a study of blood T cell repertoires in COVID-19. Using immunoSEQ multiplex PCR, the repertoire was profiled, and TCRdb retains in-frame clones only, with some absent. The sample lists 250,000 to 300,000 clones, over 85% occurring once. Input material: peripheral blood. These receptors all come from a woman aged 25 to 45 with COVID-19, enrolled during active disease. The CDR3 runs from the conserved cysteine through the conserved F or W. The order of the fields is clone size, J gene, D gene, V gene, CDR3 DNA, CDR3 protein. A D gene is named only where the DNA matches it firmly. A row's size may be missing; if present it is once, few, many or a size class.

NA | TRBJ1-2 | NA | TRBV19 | TGTGCCAGTAGTATACAGGGAGGACGGCATGGCTACACCTTC | CASSIQGGRHGYTF
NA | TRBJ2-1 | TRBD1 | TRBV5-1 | TGCGCCAGCAGCTTTTGGGGGACAGGGGGACATGAGCAGTTCTTC | CASSFWGTGGHEQFF
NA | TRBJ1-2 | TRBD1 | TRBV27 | TGTGCCAGCAGCACCCAGGGGGCGGGTGGGTATGGCTACACCTTC | CASSTQGAGGYGYTF
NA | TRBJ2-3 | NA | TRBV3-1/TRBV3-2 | TGTGCCAGCAGCCAAGCGACAGGTTTTTTAGATACGCAGTATTTT | CASSQATGFLDTQYF
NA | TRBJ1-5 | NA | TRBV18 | TGTGCCAGCTCACCCGGGACGGCCCGGGAGGCCCAGCATTTT | CASSPGTAREAQHF
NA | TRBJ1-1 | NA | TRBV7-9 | TGTGCCAGCAGCTTACGGCAGGACAAGAAAAATAGGGAAGCTTTCTTT | CASSLRQDKKNREAFF
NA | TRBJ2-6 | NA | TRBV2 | TGTGCCAGCAAGGCGGTCAAGGCAGGGGCCAACGTCCTGACTTTC | CASKAVKAGANVLTF
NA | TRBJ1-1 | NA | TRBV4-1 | TGCGCCAGCAGCACCCCCCCGGGGGAAGCTTTCTTT | CASSTPPGEAFF
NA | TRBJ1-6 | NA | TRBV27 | TGTGCCAGCAGTTTCTTTACCGCCAGGGGCTATAATTCACCCCTCCACTTT | CASSFFTARGYNSPLHF
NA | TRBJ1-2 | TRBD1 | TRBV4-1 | TGCGCCAGCAGTCGCACCGGGACAGGGGGGAGCTATGGCTACACCTTC | CASSRTGTGGSYGYTF
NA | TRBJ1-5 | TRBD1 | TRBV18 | TGTGCCAGCTCACCAGGGACAGGGGTGAGTCAGCCCCAGCATTTT | CASSPGTGVSQPQHF
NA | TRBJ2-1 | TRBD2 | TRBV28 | TGTGCCAGCAAGATACTAGCGGGGGACAATGAGCAGTTCTTC | CASKILAGDNEQFF
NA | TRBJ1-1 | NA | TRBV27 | TGTGCCAGCAGTCTGACACCTAACACTGAAGCTTTCTTT | CASSLTPNTEAFF
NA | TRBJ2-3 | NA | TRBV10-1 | TGCGCCAGCAGTGAGTCTATTAGCCAGACTGCGCAGTATTTT | CASSESISQTAQYF
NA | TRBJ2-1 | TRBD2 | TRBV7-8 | TGTGCCAGCAGCTCACGACTAGCGGGGATGGTTGAGCAGTTCTTC | CASSSRLAGMVEQFF
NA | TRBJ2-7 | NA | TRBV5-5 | TGTGCCAGCAGCTTCCCCCCAAGGGGGAGCGAGCAGTACTTC | CASSFPPRGSEQYF
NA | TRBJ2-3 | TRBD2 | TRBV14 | TGTGCCAGCAGCCCCCTCCGGCTAGCGGGGGCCACAGATACGCAGTATTTT | CASSPLRLAGATDTQYF
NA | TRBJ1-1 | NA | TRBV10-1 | TGCGCCAGCAGTGACCGGGGTCATGAAGCTTTCTTT | CASSDRGHEAFF
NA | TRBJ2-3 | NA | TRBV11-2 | TGTGCCAGCAGCTTAGATCGGACAGATACGCAGTATTTT | CASSLDRTDTQYF
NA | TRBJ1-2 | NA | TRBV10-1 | TGCGCCAGCAGTCCGGCTACCGGGTCTGGCTACACCTTC | CASSPATGSGYTF
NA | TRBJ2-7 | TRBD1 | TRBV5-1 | TGCGCCAGCAGCTTGGTGACAGGGAAAAACGCCGAGCAGTACTTC | CASSLVTGKNAEQYF
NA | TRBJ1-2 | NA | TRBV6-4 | TGTGCCAGCAGTGACGGAGTCTATGGCTACACCTTC | CASSDGVYGYTF
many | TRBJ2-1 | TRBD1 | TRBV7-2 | TGTGCCAGCAGCTTCCCACAGGGGGCTAGCGATGAGCAGTTCTTC | CASSFPQGASDEQFF
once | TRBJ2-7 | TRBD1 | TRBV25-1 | TGTGCCAGCAGTGAACAACAGGGGGCGCGGGAGCAGTACTTC | CASSEQQGAREQYF
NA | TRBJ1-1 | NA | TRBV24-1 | TGTGCCACCAGTGATTTGGGGAGGGAAGCTTTCTTT | CATSDLGREAFF
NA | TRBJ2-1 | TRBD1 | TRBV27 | TGTGCCAGCAAGGGGGCCGACTACAATGAGCAGTTCTTC | CASKGADYNEQFF
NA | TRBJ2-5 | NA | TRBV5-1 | TGCGCCAGCAGCTTGTTCTCGACATCCGAAGAGACCCAGTACTTC | CASSLFSTSEETQYF
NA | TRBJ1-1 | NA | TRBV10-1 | TGCGCCAGCAGTGAGTCGTCAGTGGCTGAAGCTTTCTTT | CASSESSVAEAFF
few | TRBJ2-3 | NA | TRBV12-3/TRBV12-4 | TGTGCCAGCAGCCTTACTTCAGGTACGCAGTATTTT | CASSLTSGTQYF
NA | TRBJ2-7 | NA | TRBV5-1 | TGCGCCAGCAGCCCGGAGGTGGCCTACGAGCAGTACTTC | CASSPEVAYEQYF
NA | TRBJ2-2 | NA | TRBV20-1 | TGCAGTGCTAGTAATCCAGGGTCCGGGGAGCTGTTTTTT | CSASNPGSGELFF
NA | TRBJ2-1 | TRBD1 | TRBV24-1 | TGTGCCACCAGTGATTCCGACAGGGATCAGGCTGGATTTGGGAATGAGCAGTTCTTC | CATSDSDRDQAGFGNEQFF
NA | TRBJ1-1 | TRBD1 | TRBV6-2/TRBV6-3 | TGTGCCAGCAGTTGGGACAGGGGAACTGAAGCTTTCTTT | CASSWDRGTEAFF
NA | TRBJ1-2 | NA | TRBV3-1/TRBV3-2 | TGTGCCAGCAGCCAAGAAGGCAGGGTCTATGGCTACACCTTC | CASSQEGRVYGYTF
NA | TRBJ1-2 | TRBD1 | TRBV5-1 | TGCGCCAGCAGCTCGGGACAGGACTATGGCTACACCTTC | CASSSGQDYGYTF
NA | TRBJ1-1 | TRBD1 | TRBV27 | TGTGCCAGCAGTAACAGGGGCTCTGAAGCTTTCTTT | CASSNRGSEAFF
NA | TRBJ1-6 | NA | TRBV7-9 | TGTGCCAGCAGCCCCCCGGGGGCCTATAATTCACCCCTCCACTTT | CASSPPGAYNSPLHF
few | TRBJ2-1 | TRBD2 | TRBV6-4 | TGTGCCAGCAGGGGGGTAGCGGGGAGTTCCAATGAGCAGTTCTTC | CASRGVAGSSNEQFF
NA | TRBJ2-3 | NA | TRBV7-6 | TGTGCCAGCAGCGGAGGGGAGAATGTAGGAGATACGCAGTATTTT | CASSGGENVGDTQYF
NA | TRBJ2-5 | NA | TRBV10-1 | TGCGCCAGCAGTGTCGACCCCGAGGGGACCCAGTACTTC | CASSVDPEGTQYF
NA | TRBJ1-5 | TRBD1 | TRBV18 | TGTGCCAGCTCACCACAAGGGGGCGATCAGCCCCAGCATTTT | CASSPQGGDQPQHF
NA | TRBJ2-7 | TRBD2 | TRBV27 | TGTGCCAGCAGTCCGAGCGGGGGCCCCTTGGAGCAGTACTTC | CASSPSGGPLEQYF
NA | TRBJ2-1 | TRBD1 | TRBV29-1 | TGCAGCGTTGAAGATAGGACAGGGACTCTAAGTGAGCAGTTCTTC | CSVEDRTGTLSEQFF
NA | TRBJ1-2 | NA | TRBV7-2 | TGTGCCAGCAGCTGGGACACCTTCTATGGCTACACCTTC | CASSWDTFYGYTF
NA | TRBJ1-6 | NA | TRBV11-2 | TGTGCCAGCAGCTTACACAGGGACGCTTCACCCCTCCACTTT | CASSLHRDASPLHF
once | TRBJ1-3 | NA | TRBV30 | TGTGCCTGTGCATTACAGCCGGGAGTCTCTGGAAACACCATATATTTT | CACALQPGVSGNTIYF
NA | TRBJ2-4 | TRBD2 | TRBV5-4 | TGTGCCAGCAGCTTACGTAGCGGGGGAAGTTTAGCGAAAAACATTCAGTACTTC | CASSLRSGGSLAKNIQYF
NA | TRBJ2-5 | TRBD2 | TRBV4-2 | TGTGCCAGCAGCCCAGCGCGGGGGAACCAAGAGACCCAGTACTTC | CASSPARGNQETQYF
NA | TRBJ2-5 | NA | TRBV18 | TGTGCCAGCTCGGGGGCTACAGGGTTACAAGAGACCCAGTACTTC | CASSGATGLQETQYF
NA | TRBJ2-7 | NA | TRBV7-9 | TGTGCCAGCAGCTTTGGGGCTGACCTAGGCGAGCAGTACTTC | CASSFGADLGEQYF
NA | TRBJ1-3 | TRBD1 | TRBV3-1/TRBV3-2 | TGTGCCAGCAGCCGAGGGACAGGGGCTGGAAACACCATATATTTT | CASSRGTGAGNTIYF
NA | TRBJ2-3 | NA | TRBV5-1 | TGCGCCAGCAGCTTGGCAGTCTTCACAGATACGCAGTATTTT | CASSLAVFTDTQYF
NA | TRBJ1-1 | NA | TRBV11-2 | TGTGCCAGCAGCTTAGCGGGGAACACTGAAGCTTTCTTT | CASSLAGNTEAFF
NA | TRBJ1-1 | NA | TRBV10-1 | TGCGCCAGCAGTCAGGGAGGGACTGAAGCTTTCTTT | CASSQGGTEAFF
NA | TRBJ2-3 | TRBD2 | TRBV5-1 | TGCGCCAGCAGCTTTAGCGGGGGGCTGGATACGCAGTATTTT | CASSFSGGLDTQYF
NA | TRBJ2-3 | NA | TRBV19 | TGTGCCAGTAGTATAGACAGGGATACGCAGTATTTT | CASSIDRDTQYF
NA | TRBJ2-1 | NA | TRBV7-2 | TGTGCCAGCAGCTTAGATAGGAGGGCTAATGAGCAGTTCTTC | CASSLDRRANEQFF